This T cell receptor beta chain was captured by sequencing in a study of human T cells and chemical hapten exposure. Germline V gene data show CDR1 as MDHEN and CDR2 as SYDVKM. Trimming shortened V by 8 bases and J by 4 bases, and 19 bases separated the two germline ends. This CDR3 has 15 residues. Individual cDNA molecules (in the library) carried attached unique molecular identifiers. TCRdb itself ran the RACE reads through MiXCR, one entry per CDR3 protein. The sample holds some 200,000 distinct CDR3 sequences, about 31% seen once. This clonotype appeared a few times. Its matching antigen is unknown. Study-wide results and caveats: Sensitizing with DPC caused no change in TCRs above 1 in 1000 frequency. Significantly greater numbers of large CDR3 similarity clusters came from expanded TCRs than from controls.

The time point is: pre-sensitization, week 0. Treatment defined: therapeutic diphenylcyclopropenone sensitization with weekly scalp DPC. The material sequenced was whole blood, taken in connection with sensitization to the hapten diphenylcyclopropenone (DPC). The receptor was isolated from a woman aged 30 to 39 with alopecia areata. Some clones in this sample may be carry-over from other donors' samples. The chain carries TRBV28 and TRBJ2-3; D tentatively fits TRBD1 or TRBD2 (5 bases each). The CDR3 loop reads CASGPLEGFPDTQYF. CDR3 DNA sequence: TGTGCCAGCGGACCACTAGAGGGGTTTCCAGATACGCAGTATTTT.